This T cell receptor (beta chain) was sequenced during a study of response to subunit inactivated influenza vaccine. Notes on the study in general: That few new T cells are recruited by each seasonal influenza vaccination was the authors' suggestion.

As regards this clonotype: Its antigen is not known.

CDR1 and CDR2 from the germline V gene are SGHDT and YYEEEE. Trimming took 4 bases from V and 2 from J, leaving 11 bases between them. This CDR3 is 14 amino acids long. One entry per CDR3 protein results from TCRdb running MiXCR on the RT-PCR reads. This sample has about 650,000 distinct CDR3 sequences, with 14% found just once. The chain carries TRBV5-6 and TRBJ2-3; D remains ambiguous. This specimen was PBMCs from blood, taken 14 to 15 days before vaccination. This TCR came from a man aged 50 to 60 who received an inactivated influenza vaccine. CDR3 protein: CASSPNAYTDTQYF. The CDR3, as DNA: TGTGCCAGCAGCCCTAACGCATACACAGATACGCAGTATTTT.